This TCR beta chain was sequenced in a study of blood T cell repertoires in COVID-19. In the study overall: Spain, Italy and the United States supplied samples that represented acute and convalescent COVID-19. T cells, B-cell-depleted T cells, or PBMCs supplied cDNA or gDNA.

Source study methods: Amplification of reference gene primers was used by the study to estimate nucleated cell counts. Using immunoSEQ multiplex PCR, the repertoire was profiled, and TCRdb retains in-frame clones only, with some absent. The D gene and trimming were derived from the DNA, and the V and J assignments and clone size from that table. The table includes 110,000 to 150,000 clones, 88% detected once. With 3 bases clipped from V and 8 bases from J, the junction kept 7 bases outside the gene matches. There are 13 residues in the CDR3. Looked up from germline, CDR1 is SGDLS and CDR2 is YYNGEE. Sequenced: peripheral blood. The chain employs TRBV9 and TRBJ1-2; TRBD1 agrees at 7 bases. This TCR was recovered from a woman aged 50 to 60 with acute or convalescent COVID-19. The CDR3 protein is CASSADRVFGYTF. For the CDR3, the DNA is TGTGCCAGCAGCGCCGACAGGGTCTTCGGCTACACCTTC.